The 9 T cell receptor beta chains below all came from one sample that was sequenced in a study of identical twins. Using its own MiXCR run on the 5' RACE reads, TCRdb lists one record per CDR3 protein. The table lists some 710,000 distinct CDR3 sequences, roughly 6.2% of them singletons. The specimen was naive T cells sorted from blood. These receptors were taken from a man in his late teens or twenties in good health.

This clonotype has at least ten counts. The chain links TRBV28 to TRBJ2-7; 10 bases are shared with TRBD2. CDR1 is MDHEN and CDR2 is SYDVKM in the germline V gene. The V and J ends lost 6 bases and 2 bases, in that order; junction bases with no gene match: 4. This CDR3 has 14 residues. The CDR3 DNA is TGTGCCAGCAGACGGACTAGCGGACCCTACGAGCAGTACTTC. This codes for CASRRTSGPYEQYF.

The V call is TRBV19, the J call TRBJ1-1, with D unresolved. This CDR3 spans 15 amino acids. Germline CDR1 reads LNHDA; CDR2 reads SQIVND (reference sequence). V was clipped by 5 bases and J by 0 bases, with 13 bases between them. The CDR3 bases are TGTGCCAGTAGTTCGCTCCCCACCGTGAACACTGAAGCTTTCTTT. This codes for CASSSLPTVNTEAFF.

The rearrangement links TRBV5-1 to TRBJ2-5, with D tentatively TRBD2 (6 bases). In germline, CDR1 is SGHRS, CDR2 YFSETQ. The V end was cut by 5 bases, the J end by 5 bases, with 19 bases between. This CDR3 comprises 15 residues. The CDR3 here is CASSQAGLTAETQYF. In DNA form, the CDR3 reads TGCGCCAGCAGTCAAGCGGGCCTAACTGCGGAGACCCAGTACTTC.

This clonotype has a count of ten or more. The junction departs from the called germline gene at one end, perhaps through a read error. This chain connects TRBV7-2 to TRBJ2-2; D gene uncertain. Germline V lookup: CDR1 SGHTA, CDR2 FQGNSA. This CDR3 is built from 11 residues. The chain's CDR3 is CASSYTRELFF. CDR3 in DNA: TGTGCCAGCAGCTACACCCGGGAGCTGTTTTTT.

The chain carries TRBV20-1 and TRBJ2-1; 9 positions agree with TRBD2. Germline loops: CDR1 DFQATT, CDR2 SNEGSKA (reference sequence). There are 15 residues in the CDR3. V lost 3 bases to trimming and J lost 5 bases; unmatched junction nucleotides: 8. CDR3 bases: TGCAGTGCTAGTGATTGGCGGGAGGGGAACAATGAGCAGTTCTTC. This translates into CSASDWREGNNEQFF.

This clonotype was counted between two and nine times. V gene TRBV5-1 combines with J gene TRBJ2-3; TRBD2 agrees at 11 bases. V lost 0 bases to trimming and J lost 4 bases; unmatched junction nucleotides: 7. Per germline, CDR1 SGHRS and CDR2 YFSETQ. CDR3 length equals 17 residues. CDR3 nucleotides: TGCGCCAGCAGCTTGGTTACTAGCGGGAGCTACCCAGATACGCAGTATTTT. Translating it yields CASSLVTSGSYPDTQYF.

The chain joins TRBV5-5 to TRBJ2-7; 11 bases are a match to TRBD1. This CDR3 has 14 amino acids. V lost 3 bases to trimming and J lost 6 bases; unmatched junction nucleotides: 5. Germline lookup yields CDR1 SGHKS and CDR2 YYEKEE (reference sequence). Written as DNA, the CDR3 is TGTGCCAGCAGCTCCGGACAGGGGGCCGGCGAGCAGTACTTC. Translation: CASSSGQGAGEQYF.

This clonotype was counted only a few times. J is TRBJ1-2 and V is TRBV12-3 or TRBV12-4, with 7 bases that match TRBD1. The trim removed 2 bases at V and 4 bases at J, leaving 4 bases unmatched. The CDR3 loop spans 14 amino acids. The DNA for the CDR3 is TGTGCCAGCAGTTTAACAGGGGTCCCCTATGGCTACACCTTC. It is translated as CASSLTGVPYGYTF.

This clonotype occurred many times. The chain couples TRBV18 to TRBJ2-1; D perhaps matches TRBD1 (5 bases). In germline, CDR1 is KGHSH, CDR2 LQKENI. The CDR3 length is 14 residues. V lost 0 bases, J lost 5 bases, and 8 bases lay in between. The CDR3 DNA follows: TGTGCCAGCTCACCACCCACAGGTAACAATGAGCAGTTCTTC. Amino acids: CASSPPTGNNEQFF.